This T cell receptor beta chain was identified during a study of regulatory T cells in long-lasting Graves disease (dated by TCRdb to about 2021). Broadly, across the study: Newly diagnosed Graves' disease patients had taken antithyroid drugs for less than 3 months. Patients with persistent Graves' disease were compared with patients with newly diagnosed Graves' disease using TCR sequencing and RNA sequencing of peripheral blood. The study was registered as a clinical trial and conducted in China. A total of about 33 samples were covered by TCR sequencing, comprising around 13 persistent and 20 newly diagnosed Graves' disease patients.

The method was multiplex PCR. The sequencer was an Illumina HiSeq 4000. iRepertoire HTBI primers and Arm-PCR amplification of CDR3 regions were used to construct TCR beta libraries. Before sequencing, the PCR products went through gel purification. In the original analysis: A total of roughly 65 TRBV and some 15 TRBJ segments were identified across samples and were used for gene usage analysis of CDR3 amino acid clonotypes. COPE and FqMerger were used to merge the filtered high-quality paired reads into contigs. BLAST was used to align contigs to the IMGT TRBV, TRBD and TRBJ reference genes, and CDR3 was defined following IMGT. Highly expanded clones were defined as clonotypes with a frequency above 0.1%. Shannon entropy served as the measure of repertoire diversity, while the Gini coefficient captured V-J evenness. A clonotype found in more than one individual was treated as public. The public reads were reanalyzed by TCRdb: fastp trimming at Q25, MiXCR alignment, in-frame beta chains only. Identical CDR3 proteins give one entry, which carries the most common genes and DNA. These V and J calls are TCRdb output, not the study's own analysis. Here the sample has 390,000 or so distinct CDR3 sequences; 12% occur a single time. Approximately 19% of the sample is taken by the ten largest.

In light of the paper, this sample's time point label describes: newly diagnosed GD, antithyroid drugs for less than 3 months. RNA was extracted from PBMCs in TRIzol for both TCR sequencing and RNA sequencing. Graves' disease was diagnosed according to American Thyroid Association guidelines. The patients came from an endocrinology department in Xi'an, China. Each patient gave about 8.1 milliliters of peripheral blood, collected in an EDTA anticoagulant tube. Ficoll Paque Plus density gradient separation was used to isolate PBMCs, and no further T cell sorting was done. RNA quality was checked with an Agilent 2100 Bioanalyzer and agarose gel, and concentration with a NanoDrop 2000. At least ten counts were recorded for this clonotype. Its cognate antigen has yet to be identified. Nothing much larger sits one base from this clone, and base qualities are not available. The CDR3 sequence holds 17 residues, the cysteine and phenylalanine included. CDR3 DNA is the only sequence kept; it has 51 bases, read in frame from the first base. CDR1 is given as LNHDA and CDR2 as SQIVND, both from the germline V gene (reference sequence). Clipping removes 4 bases from V and 1 base from J, with 9 as the unmatched junction base count.

Beyond this particular receptor, the publication reports: A larger number of public clonotypes was shared among persistent patients (more than 2,500) than among newly diagnosed patients (around 970). Compared with newly diagnosed patients, persistent Graves' disease patients had lower TCR Shannon entropy and fewer highly expanded clones, which suggests clonal expansion. Preferential use of TRBV28, TRBJ1-2 and TRBJ2-5 was observed in persistent disease, whereas TRBV20-1 and TRBJ2-1 were favored in newly diagnosed disease. Sequencing and analysis were restricted to the TCR beta chain. The authors acknowledged the small sample size as a limitation that may reduce accuracy. Peripheral blood alone was examined, since thyroid tissue, which constituted the primary lesion, could not be accessed.

The sample was also linked to a second study, of T cells in Graves' hyperthyroidism and ophthalmopathy. Per the second study: A patient counted as having stable Graves' hyperthyroidism if no progression to ophthalmopathy occurred over 18 months of follow-up. Hyperthyroidism patients were newly diagnosed, had a disease duration of under 2 months, and were aged 18 to 65 years. Any patient with an uncontrolled infection, another autoimmune disease, pregnancy or lactation was excluded. Diagnoses were established on the basis of clinical symptoms, serum thyroxine and TRAb, thyroid ultrasound, and orbital computed tomography. A first-round RT-PCR of the TCR CDR3 used the HTBI primer set with the Qiagen OneStep RT-PCR kit. Most expanded thyroid clonotypes (frequency above 0.001) were also detected in blood, a finding suggesting that blood repertoires may reflect thyroid immune responses. A 13 V-J signature model separated ophthalmopathy from stable hyperthyroidism, with approximately 86% sensitivity and 81.08% specificity in cross-validation and 80%/75% in testing. In validation, the model predicted progression to ophthalmopathy with roughly 66% sensitivity and roughly 72% specificity, a median of about 6.7 months before onset. To identify TCR V-J signatures that set the groups apart, the researchers used a discovery cohort of more than 95 patients, made up of 43 with Graves' ophthalmopathy and some 58 with stable Graves' hyperthyroidism. An independent validation cohort of around 19 hyperthyroidism patients and about 15 patients who later progressed to ophthalmopathy tested prospective prediction of ophthalmopathy. The 100 or so discovery patients were randomly divided into training and test sets at a 7:3 ratio. The study also compared thyroid tissue and blood T-cell repertoires from five or six Graves' hyperthyroidism patients. After sampling, hyperthyroidism patients received methimazole starting at 30 mg daily, and ophthalmopathy patients received high-dose intravenous methylprednisolone. Libraries were constructed in a second round of multiplex PCR, after which size selection and purification were performed. The libraries were sequenced on an Illumina HiSeq2000 using paired-end 100 bp reads. SOAPnuke was used to process the raw data, removing reads that contained adapters or uncalled bases, had a mean Phred below 15, or lacked an exact match to the constant primer or identifier. High-quality paired reads were merged with COPE v1.2.5, and unique nucleotide sequences were defined as clonotypes. MiTCR v1.1 was used to align clonotypes to the IMGT TRBV, TRBD and TRBJ reference segments. Only V-J combinations with frequency above 0.0001, covering about 99% of repertoires, were analysed. The TCS score was defined as F50 (clonal expansion) divided by E x V (chaos), with BLOSUM62-based TCRdist calculated between CDR3 peptides within each V-J. Welch's t-statistics and random forest reduced roughly 540 V-J features to 13, which were used in a naive Bayes classifier (R e1071). Sample size was not statistically predetermined, and investigators were not blinded to group allocation. The paper reports TCR Vbeta CDR3 sequencing of roughly 140 peripheral blood samples: approximately 41 ophthalmopathy, around 80 hyperthyroidism and around 17 progressor patients.

This clonotype was sampled from a woman aged 18-29 years with Graves disease. Donor details come from another sample of the same person, matched by shared clones. The chain is made from TRBV19 and TRBJ2-1, with 8 central nucleotides matching TRBD1. Source: peripheral blood mononuclear cells (PBMCs), taken at new diagnosis, from a patient treated with antithyroid drugs. CDR3 protein: CASSTGAGGRSYNEQFF. The DNA is as follows: TGTGCCAGTAGTACCGGGGCAGGGGGCCGATCCTACAATGAGCAGTTCTTC. The CDR3 plus the reference TRBV19 and TRBJ2-1 genes for the other parts give the full variable domain: DGGITQSPKYLFRKEGQNVTLSCEQNLNHDAMYWYRQDPGQGLRLIYYSQIVNDFQKGDIAEGYSVSREKKESFPLTVTSAQKNPTAFYLCASSTGAGGRSYNEQFFGPGTRLTVL.